Listed here are 2 T cell receptor beta chains from one sample, sequenced in a study of ipilimumab plus nivolumab after autologous stem cell transplantation. Method: immunoSEQ multiplex PCR; TCRdb's copy keeps in-frame clones and lacks some. The sample records 10,000 to 15,000 clones, 60% to 80% being singletons. Material: PBMCs, obtained in a trial of ipilimumab plus nivolumab as post-transplant consolidation. The receptors derive from a male donor with diffuse large B-cell lymphoma.

This clone is labeled as medium-sized. The V gene is TRBV7-9, the J gene TRBJ2-7; 7 bases are shared with TRBD2. Trimming at V came to 10 bases and at J to 3 bases, leaving 6 bases not matched to a gene. This CDR3 is built from 12 residues. Germline lookup yields CDR1 SEHNR and CDR2 FQNEAQ (reference sequence). The CDR3 region has the DNA TGTGCCATCTGGGCGGGAGACTACGAGCAGTACTTC. Translated, it gives CAIWAGDYEQYF.

The rearrangement uses TRBV6-1 and TRBJ2-7, with D possibly being TRBD1 (6 bases). Germline lookup yields CDR1 MNHNS and CDR2 SASEGT. This CDR3 comprises 12 residues. Deletions cut 4 bases from V and 4 bases from J, with 8 bases between. The CDR3 loop reads CASSGDNYEQYF. In DNA form, the CDR3 reads TGTGCCAGCAGTGGGGACAATTACGAGCAGTACTTC.